This TCR beta chain was profiled in a study of PD-L1 blockade in urothelial cancer. The CDR3 covers 13 residues. Germline CDR1 SGHTA, CDR2 FQGNSA. V gave up 5 bases and J gave up 1 base, with 8 bases separating them. Synthetic TCR analog templates were spiked into each PCR. Repertoires were generated with immunoSEQ multiplex PCR, while TCRdb's copy carries only in-frame clones and drops some. The table lists roughly 16,000 clones, about 90% of them singletons, with just under 6% in the top ten. V usage is TRBV7-2 and J usage is TRBJ1-2, with D unclear. The sample was PBMCs, taken around atezolizumab (anti-PD-L1) treatment. This sequence originates from a man between 45 and 60 years old with urothelial cancer. CDR3 sequence reads: CASSLGVNYGYTF. CDR3 nucleotides: TGTGCCAGCAGCCTCGGGGTTAACTATGGCTACACCTTC.